The clone carrying this T cell receptor (beta chain) was counted a few times. Its antigen is unknown. These data belong to a study of blood T cells in healthy people across ages. General study results and limits: Roughly linearly, TCR beta diversity per million T cells fell as age increased.

Combining a sample-barcoded 5' primer with a J-beta primer mix, a second PCR ran for 7 to 11 cycles. A 12-random-nucleotide template-switch adaptor tagged each cDNA molecule. MiXCR, applied by TCRdb to the 5' RACE reads, yields one record per CDR3 protein. The repertoire has roughly 1,700,000 distinct CDR3 sequences, about 28% of them found once; the top ten carry around 7.7%. Germline CDR1 and CDR2: SGHRS and YFSETQ. V was cut by 0 bases and J by 4 bases, with 14 bases left in between. The CDR3 contains 17 residues. Sample: blood. This TCR was sampled from a woman aged 30 to 39 in good health. The rearrangement joins TRBV5-1 to TRBJ2-6; perhaps TRBD2 as D (7 bases). The CDR3 DNA reads TGCGCCAGCAGCTTGGTGGCGGGGGCGGACGGGGCCAACGTCCTGACTTTC. Translated: CASSLVAGADGANVLTF.